The following is a T cell receptor beta chain sequence with its context. These data come from a study of blood T cell repertoires in COVID-19. About the study: COVID-19 samples collected from the United States, Italy and Spain covered acute and convalescent phases.

The CDR3 totals 16 residues. Germline assignment: CDR1 SGHAT and CDR2 FQDESV (reference sequence). The trim removed 4 bases at V and 8 bases at J, leaving 12 bases unmatched. Original handling: Nucleated cell number was recorded as an estimate derived from reference gene primer amplification. Here immunoSEQ multiplex PCR was the method, and the copy in TCRdb shows in-frame clones only, minus some. For V, J and clone size, that table is used; D and trimming come from the DNA. The sample yields hundreds of thousands of clones, 87% seen once. The sequencing input was peripheral blood. The TCR comes from a woman aged 18-29 years who had recovered from COVID-19. This sequence joins TRBV11-1 and TRBJ2-1, with TRBD2 matching 9 bases. Here the CDR3 reads CASSYPQIAGVDEQFF. CDR3 coding DNA: TGTGCCAGCAGCTACCCTCAAATAGCGGGAGTTGATGAGCAGTTCTTC.